This T cell receptor (beta chain) stems from a study of blood T cell repertoires in COVID-19 (dated by TCRdb to about 2020). With respect to the entire study: Collaborator samples came from the United States, Italy and Spain and covered acute and convalescent phases of COVID-19. The prospective study material was composed of cDNA or gDNA derived from T cells, B-cell-depleted T cells, or PBMCs. Subjects who had been exposed to COVID-19, were actively infected with it, or had recovered from it provided the deeply sampled blood TCRbeta repertoires that made up the dataset. The repertoires were released in a freely available public database meant as a resource for research on the immune response to SARS-CoV-2. The samples were drawn from the first 160 participants of the ongoing ImmuneRACE study and from 1,254 subjects provided by 6 global collaborators. The sample metadata nearly always contained a de-identified subject ID, COVID-19 status, age in years and sex. HLA class I and class II types, where available, came from metadata supplied by the sample provider rather than from assay-based typing. What the research found in general, with its limitations: Clinical and demographic metadata were provided uncurated, with the amount varying by source and participant.

On this clone: Its specific antigen is unknown. Base qualities are missing; no much larger clone stands one base away.

V and J are trimmed by 4 bases and 0 bases, and the gene matches miss 8 bases of the junction. The CDR3 spans 16 residues, from the cysteine through the phenylalanine. The kept DNA is CDR3 alone, 48 bases in frame from the first base. CDR1 and CDR2 (MNHEY, SVGEGT) derive from the germline V gene. TCRbeta CDR3 regions were amplified from genomic DNA using the immunoSEQ Assay, a bias-controlled multiplex PCR. The study's processing was this. Nucleated cell counts per sample were estimated from amplification of reference gene primers within the assay. To quantify the absolute abundance of each unique TCRbeta CDR3 rearrangement, sequence reads were collapsed and filtered. For each sample, productive Simpson clonality was calculated as the square root of Simpson's diversity index across productive rearrangements. In TCRdb, the immuneACCESS table is reduced to in-frame sequences with V and J assigned. These tables do not hold every clone; where another copy was compared, an unresolved V gene accounts for under half, and the others remain unexplained. From that table come the V and J calls and clone size; the DNA was used to work out D and trimming. The table for this sample lists approximately 75,000 clones; 75% to 90% of them were counted only once. The ten largest clones capture around 6.3% of the sample.

One collaborating source in Seattle enrolled patients during active infection and followed them longitudinally through the course of disease. The collaborating institutions used their own protocols to collect whole blood in K2EDTA tubes. Collaborator samples were shipped for TCRbeta analysis as frozen whole blood, isolated PBMCs, or DNA extracted from either sample type. The sequenced sample was peripheral blood. This sequence originates from a man older than 75 with COVID-19, enrolled during active disease. In this chain, TRBV6-2 or TRBV6-3 is recombined with TRBJ1-1, with TRBD1 matching 7 junction bases. CDR3 loop: CASSFSGGIMNTEAFF. The DNA sequence is as follows: TGTGCCAGCAGTTTCTCAGGGGGAATTATGAACACTGAAGCTTTCTTT.